The 27 T cell receptor beta chains given below trace back to one sample, sequenced in a study of blood T cell repertoires in COVID-19. Data came from immunoSEQ multiplex PCR; TCRdb stores just in-frame clones and leaves some out. Of roughly 150,000 clones listed, approximately 86% are singletons. Source material: peripheral blood. All receptors derive from a woman aged 80 or older with COVID-19, enrolled during active disease.

The V call is TRBV28, the J call TRBJ1-1, with 7 positions matching TRBD1. J lost 2 bases, V lost 4 bases, and 4 bases had no gene match. Germline V lookup: CDR1 MDHEN, CDR2 SYDVKM. This CDR3 spans 14 amino acids. In DNA form, the CDR3 reads TGTGCCAGCAGTTCCGGGACAGTTAACACTGAAGCTTTCTTT. Translating it yields CASSSGTVNTEAFF.

The V gene is TRBV29-1, the J gene TRBJ1-2; no reliable D call. The germline gives CDR1 SQVTM, CDR2 ANQGSEA. Trimming pared 3 bases from V and 4 bases from J, leaving 6 bases between. This CDR3 is built from 11 residues. The CDR3 DNA reads as TGCAGCGTTGATGGGCCCTATGGCTACACCTTC. Translating gives CSVDGPYGYTF.

The genes are TRBV27 and TRBJ2-1; 8 bases are a match to TRBD2. The CDR3 extends over 18 amino acids. The ends lost 5 bases at V and 1 base at J; junction bases unmatched: 13. Germline V gives CDR1 MNHEY, CDR2 SMNVEV (reference sequence). The CDR3 loop reads CASSPTVVSSGSYNEQFF. In nucleotides, the CDR3 is TGTGCCAGCAGTCCGACCGTGGTGTCTAGCGGGTCCTACAATGAGCAGTTCTTC.

This chain links TRBV19 with TRBJ1-4, with TRBD1 matching over 9 bases. Germline V gene sequence: CDR1 LNHDA, CDR2 SQIVND (reference sequence). This CDR3 spans 16 amino acids. Unmatched junction bases numbered 9, after V lost 6 bases and J lost 4 bases. The CDR3, as DNA: TGTGCCAGTAGCCCCGGGACAGGGATTAATAATGAAAAACTGTTTTTT. Its protein product is CASSPGTGINNEKLFF.

The J gene is TRBJ1-2, the V gene TRBV19; 9 bases are a match to TRBD1. The CDR3 contains 16 residues. The ends lost 5 bases at V and 1 base at J; junction bases unmatched: 8. In germline, CDR1 is LNHDA, CDR2 SQIVND (reference sequence). CDR3 DNA sequence: TGTGCCAGTAGTTCCAGACAGGGGGTTTTTAACTATGGCTACACCTTC. Its protein product is CASSSRQGVFNYGYTF.

Here the CDR3 DNA reads TGTGCCAGCAGCTTATTGCCCGGTAGCGGGCAGTACTTC. As protein: CASSLLPGSGQYF. The rearrangement joins TRBV11-3 to TRBJ2-7; possibly TRBD2 for D (6 bases). The germline CDR1 and CDR2 sequences are SGHNT and YENEEA. The CDR3 extends over 13 amino acids. Trimming took off 2 bases at V and 9 bases at J, with 14 bases between the two ends.

The chain uses TRBV7-9 and TRBJ1-5; TRBD1 matches 11 bases. The CDR3 extends over 16 amino acids. V lost 1 base to trimming and J lost 6 bases; unmatched junction nucleotides: 5. Germline-derived CDR1 and CDR2 are SEHNR and FQNEAQ (reference sequence). The CDR3 DNA follows: TGTGCCAGCAGCTTAGAAGGACAGGGGGCAGGTCAGCCCCAGCATTTT. Protein sequence: CASSLEGQGAGQPQHF. Full variable domain (rest looked up from reference TRBV7-9 and TRBJ1-5): DTGVSQNPRHKITKRGQNVTFRCDPISEHNRLYWYRQTLGQGPEFLTYFQNEAQLEKSRLLSDRFSAERPKGSFSTLEIQRTEQGDSAMYLCASSLEGQGAGQPQHFGDGTRLSIL.

The rearrangement links TRBV6-5 to TRBJ2-1, with TRBD2 matching over 9 bases. CDR1 and CDR2 (germline): MNHEY, SVGAGI. The CDR3 loop spans 15 amino acids. Germline trimming cut 7 bases from V and 9 bases from J; bases unmatched to any gene: 13. The chain's CDR3 is CASKTSGTLTGEQFF. Here the CDR3 DNA reads TGTGCCAGCAAGACTAGCGGAACCCTAACGGGTGAGCAGTTCTTC.

The V and J genes are TRBV7-9 and TRBJ2-3; no firm D call. The CDR3 runs 16 residues. Germline-derived CDR1 and CDR2 are SEHNR and FQNEAQ (reference sequence). The V end lost 4 bases, the J end lost 0 bases, and 14 bases lay between the germline ends. The CDR3 bases are TGTGCCAGCAGCTCCCGGGTCGGCTCTAGCACAGATACGCAGTATTTT. Translated, it gives CASSSRVGSSTDTQYF.

In this sample, this clone turned up once. The chain links TRBV7-2 to TRBJ2-2; tentatively, D is TRBD2 (6 bases). The germline CDR1 and CDR2 sequences are SGHTA and FQGNSA. The CDR3 has 13 residues. V lost 1 base, J lost 6 bases, and 6 bases lay in between. In nucleotides, the CDR3 is TGTGCCAGCAGCTTAGGGGGGGCCGGGGAGCTGTTTTTT. Translation: CASSLGGAGELFF.

The V gene is TRBV6-1, the J gene TRBJ1-2; the D gene is possibly TRBD1 (6 bases). CDR1 and CDR2 from the germline V gene are MNHNS and SASEGT. Trimming cost V 3 bases and J 8 bases, with 16 bases left between them. This CDR3 is 14 amino acids long. The CDR3 DNA reads as TGTGCCAGCAGTGATTCTGCAGGGGCCGGCGGCTACACCTTC. Amino acid sequence: CASSDSAGAGGYTF.

The V and J genes are TRBV3-1 (or the pseudogene TRBV3-2) and TRBJ2-1; unclear D gene. This CDR3 spans 14 amino acids. Germline lookup yields CDR1 LGHDT and CDR2 YNNKEL (reference sequence). V was trimmed by 1 base and J by 6 bases, leaving 10 bases between them. CDR3 in amino acids: CASSQAYPSNEQFF. The CDR3 bases are TGTGCCAGCAGCCAAGCTTACCCTAGCAATGAGCAGTTCTTC.

This clone was observed a few times. The chain carries TRBV27 and TRBJ2-2; the D is unclear. There are 14 residues in the CDR3. Germline V gene data show CDR1 as MNHEY and CDR2 as SMNVEV (reference sequence). Trimming took off 2 bases at V and 5 bases at J, with 9 bases between the two ends. This CDR3 reads CASSLRPRTGELFF. As DNA, the CDR3 is TGTGCCAGCAGTTTACGACCCAGGACCGGGGAGCTGTTTTTT.

On this clone itself: The junction departs from the called germline gene at one end, perhaps through a read error. The chain recombines TRBV7-2 with TRBJ1-2; TRBD1 might be the D (6 bases). CDR1 and CDR2 from the germline V gene are SGHTA and FQGNSA. The CDR3 consists of 16 residues. The DNA for the CDR3 is TGTGCCAGCAGCTTAGCGACAGGAACGGTCCTCTATGCCTACACCTTC. Translating it yields CASSLATGTVLYAYTF.

This clone appeared a single time. This chain links TRBV14 with TRBJ1-2; TRBD1 is a possible D gene (5 bases). CDR1 and CDR2 from the germline V gene are SGHDN and FVKESK. The CDR3 length is 14 residues. Trimming stripped 6 bases from V and 0 bases from J, with 11 bases between. The chain's CDR3 is CASSRDRANYGYTF. The DNA of the CDR3 is TGTGCCAGCAGTCGTGACAGAGCTAACTATGGCTACACCTTC.

The gene calls are TRBV6-5 and TRBJ1-6; D is perhaps TRBD1 (6 bases). This CDR3 has 16 amino acids. V was pared by 4 bases and J by 5 bases, with 15 bases between. Germline V lookup: CDR1 MNHEY, CDR2 SVGAGI. The CDR3 region has the DNA TGTGCCAGCAGTTGGCAACCAGGGGTTAATAATTCACCCCTCCACTTT. Its protein product is CASSWQPGVNNSPLHF.

The V gene is TRBV5-4, the J gene TRBJ2-3, with 8 bases identical to TRBD1. The CDR3 extends over 14 amino acids. Germline V gives CDR1 SGHNT, CDR2 YYREEE (reference sequence). V shed 4 bases and J 6 bases; nucleotides not matched to a gene: 7. DNA of the CDR3: TGTGCCAGCAGCCAGGGACAGGTCCGTGATACGCAGTATTTT. This gives the protein CASSQGQVRDTQYF.

The chain joins TRBV6-1 to TRBJ2-5; possibly TRBD2 for D (5 bases). Germline CDR1 is MNHNS and CDR2 is SASEGT. The CDR3 is 14 residues long. Deletions cut 3 bases from V and 4 bases from J, with 12 bases between. This CDR3 reads CASSEGERGETQYF. For the CDR3, the DNA is TGTGCCAGCAGTGAGGGAGAGAGAGGAGAGACCCAGTACTTC.

The chain is built from TRBV7-8 and TRBJ2-2, with TRBD2 matching over 8 bases. The CDR3 spans 16 residues. Germline assignment: CDR1 SGHVS and CDR2 FQNEAQ. V shed 5 bases, J shed 8 bases, and the junction held 13 bases outside the gene matches. The CDR3 here is CASSPPASGSRGELFF. The CDR3 DNA is TGTGCCAGCAGCCCCCCGGCTAGCGGGTCGCGGGGGGAGCTGTTTTTT. Supplemented by reference TRBV7-8 and TRBJ2-2, the full variable domain reads GAGVSQSPRYKVAKRGQDVALRCDPISGHVSLFWYQQALGQGPEFLTYFQNEAQLDKSGLPSDRFFAERPEGSVSTLKIQRTQQEDSAVYLCASSPPASGSRGELFFGEGSRLTVL.

The J gene is TRBJ1-6, the V gene TRBV28; 7 bases map to TRBD1. Germline CDR1 reads MDHEN; CDR2 reads SYDVKM. V was clipped by 6 bases and J by 15 bases; unmatched bases: 8. The CDR3 runs to 12 residues. Written as DNA, the CDR3 is TGTGCCAGCAGGGACAGGCACTCTCTCCTCCACTTT. Translation: CASRDRHSLLHF.

This sequence joins TRBV18 and TRBJ2-4; 9 nucleotides align to TRBD1. This CDR3 region has 15 residues. The germline V gene has CDR1 KGHSH and CDR2 LQKENI. V was clipped by 3 bases and J by 5 bases; unmatched bases: 5. The CDR3 protein is CASSPTGGGENIQYF. The CDR3 DNA reads TGTGCCAGCTCACCGACAGGGGGGGGTGAAAACATTCAGTACTTC.

About this clone: The same CDR3 arises from other DNA sequences in this sample as well. The chain combines TRBV5-1 with TRBJ2-7; 8 nucleotides line up with TRBD1. Unmatched junction bases numbered 4, after V lost 0 bases and J lost 5 bases. CDR3 size: 14 residues. Germline CDR1 and CDR2: SGHRS and YFSETQ. CDR3 residues: CASSLEQGGHEQYF. As DNA, the CDR3 is TGCGCCAGCAGCTTGGAACAGGGGGGCCACGAGCAGTACTTC.

J is TRBJ2-7 and V is TRBV4-1, with D perhaps matching TRBD1 (5 bases). Between the trimmed V and J ends, which lost 4 bases and 0 bases, there was a span of 13 bases. The CDR3 runs 15 residues. CDR1 and CDR2 (germline): MGHRA, YSYEKL. In DNA form, the CDR3 reads TGCGCCAGCAGCCCTGGGCAGGGCGGCTCCTACGAGCAGTACTTC. As protein: CASSPGQGGSYEQYF.

This clone was counted once. The gene calls are TRBV5-1 and TRBJ2-5; the match to TRBD2 covers 7 bases. V lost 4 bases to trimming and J lost 14 bases; unmatched junction nucleotides: 11. This CDR3 is 12 amino acids long. Germline V CDR1 and CDR2: SGHRS, YFSETQ. The CDR3 DNA sequence: TGCGCCAGCAGCCCGCTAGGACTAGGCGACTACTTC. Protein product: CASSPLGLGDYF.

The V and J genes are TRBV6-5 and TRBJ2-5; D gene uncertain. CDR3 length equals 11 residues. Trimming took 6 bases from V and 5 from J, leaving 7 bases between them. Germline CDR1 and CDR2: MNHEY and SVGAGI. CDR3 nucleotide sequence: TGTGCCAGCAGGGTCCAGGAGACCCAGTACTTC. Encoded protein: CASRVQETQYF.

V is TRBV9 and J is TRBJ2-1; tentative D call: TRBD1 (6 bases). The CDR3 runs 16 residues. The germline V gene encodes CDR1 SGDLS and CDR2 YYNGEE. V lost 0 bases, J lost 6 bases, and 16 bases lay in between. The DNA for the CDR3 is TGTGCCAGCAGCGTAGACGGGACAACCCGCATCAATGAGCAGTTCTTC. Its protein product is CASSVDGTTRINEQFF.

The CDR3 spells CASSYHSSGANVLTF. CDR3 DNA: TGTGCCAGCAGTTACCACAGCTCTGGGGCCAACGTCCTGACTTTC. The V call is TRBV6-2 or TRBV6-3, the J call TRBJ2-6; unclear D gene. CDR1 and CDR2 from the germline V gene are MNHEY and SVGEGT. The CDR3 sequence is 15 residues long. V lost 2 bases and J 0 bases, leaving 5 bases between the germline ends.